This T cell receptor (beta chain) emerged from a study of T cell responses to AZD1222 COVID-19 vaccine (dated by TCRdb to the early 2020s). The study in broad terms: AZD1222 recipients whose second dose came at about 4 weeks and those whose second dose came at about 12 weeks were combined into one group, since spike-specific TCR depth and breadth did not differ between the two schedules. A total of over 230 trial participants underwent TCR sequencing, of whom about 200 received two doses of AZD1222 and around 25 received two doses of the MenACWY control vaccine. Trial participants were enrolled by age into 18-55, 56-69 and 70-plus year subgroups, with roughly 160, 29 and 62 TCR-sequenced participants respectively. Points the paper makes about the study in general: In the small 56-69-year group, the increase in depth fell short of significance, most likely because of low power. No day 14 peak-response samples were available, so repertoires were characterized only after the peak T cell response. Participants were mostly white British, with more females than males. The authors suggested clonal diversity may have been underestimated. After two AZD1222 doses, both the breadth and the depth of spike-specific TCRs were significantly higher than at day 0 and than in MenACWY recipients. Nearly half of unique spike-specific TCRs reportedly recognized epitopes outside regions mutated in the B.1.351 and B.1.1.7 variants. Conclusions about previously exposed vaccinees were limited because only a handful of AZD1222 recipients were SARS-CoV-2 seropositive at baseline. The vaccine-associated CD4 TCRs covered the entire spike protein, and the dominant responses fell in regions 160-218 and 743-854.

In regard to this clone: There is no known antigen for this receptor. Per-base quality was not reported, and no clone a single base away is much larger than it. Within the sample, other DNA sequences also encode this same CDR3.

The intended sense of this specimen's time point label: baseline before first vaccination. Vaccinee samples were obtained from the UK trials COV001 and COV002, which included a single-blind randomized controlled phase 2/3 trial of AZD1222 (ChAdOx1 nCoV-19) in healthy adults. For TCRbeta chain sequencing, PBMC samples were collected from trial participants at day 0 and at day 28 after the second dose. The CDR3 regions of human TCRbeta chains were analyzed by immunosequencing. Regarding the original processing steps: Repertoire TCRs were checked for matches against a reference library of SARS-CoV-2-specific TCRs that had been generated using the MIRA antigen-specificity platform. Breadth was defined as the fraction of unique TCRs that were SARS-CoV-2-associated. Depth was defined as the fraction of total T cells that were SARS-CoV-2-associated. Using the MIRA data, each spike-specific TCR was mapped to the spike region that the TCR reacts to and placed in a CD4 or CD8 class. Log10-transformed breadth and depth values were compared by one-way ANOVA with Sidak's multiple comparisons tests. As stored in TCRdb, this immuneACCESS dataset retains in-frame rearrangements with V and J assigned. A fraction of the clones does not appear; measured against another copy, unresolved V genes explain less than half of the discrepancy, and the remainder lacks a known reason. Clone size and V and J calls were adopted from that table, with D and trimming inferred from the DNA. For this sample there are approximately 150,000 clones; more than 85% appear just once. 4% to 5.5% of the sample is held by the ten biggest clonotypes.

CDR1 and CDR2, per the germline V gene (reference sequence), are LGHDT and YNNKEL. The CDR3 starts with the cysteine, ends with the phenylalanine, and has 13 residues. Only CDR3 DNA remains: 39 bases, in frame from the first base. Trimming takes 1 base from V and 6 bases from J, and the germline ends sit 7 bases apart. The V and J genes are TRBV3-1 (or the pseudogene TRBV3-2) and TRBJ1-5, with the D gene not confidently named. This receptor was taken from an adult in good health. The sequences come from peripheral blood, collected on day 0 of AZD1222 vaccination. The nucleotide sequence is given as TGTGCCAGCAGCCAAGGTCTCGGTCAGCCCCAGCATTTT. This translates into CASSQGLGQPQHF.